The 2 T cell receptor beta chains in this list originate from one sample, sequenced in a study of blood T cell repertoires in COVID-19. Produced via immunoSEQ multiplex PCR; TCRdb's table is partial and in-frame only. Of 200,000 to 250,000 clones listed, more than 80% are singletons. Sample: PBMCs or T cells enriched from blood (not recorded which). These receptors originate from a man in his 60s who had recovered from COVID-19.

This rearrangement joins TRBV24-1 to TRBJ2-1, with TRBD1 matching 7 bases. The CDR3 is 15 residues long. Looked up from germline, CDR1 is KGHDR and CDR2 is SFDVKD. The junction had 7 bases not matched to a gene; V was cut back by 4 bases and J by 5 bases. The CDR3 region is CATSELRDSNNEQFF. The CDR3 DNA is TGTGCCACCAGTGAACTCCGGGACAGTAACAATGAGCAGTTCTTC.

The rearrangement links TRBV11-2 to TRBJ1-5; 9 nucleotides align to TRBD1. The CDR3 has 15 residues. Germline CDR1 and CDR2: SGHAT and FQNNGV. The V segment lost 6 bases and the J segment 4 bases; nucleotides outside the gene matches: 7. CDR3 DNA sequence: TGTGCCAGCAGTTTGGACAGGGGTGAAAATCAGCCCCAGCATTTT. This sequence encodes CASSLDRGENQPQHF.